The clone carrying this T cell receptor (beta chain) was found a few times. These data come from a study of human T cells and chemical hapten exposure. TCRdb called the RACE reads again in MiXCR, with one record for every CDR3 protein. Here the sample spans roughly 100,000 distinct CDR3 sequences, approximately 12% being singletons. The time point denotes: pre-sensitization, week 0. Treatment specified: therapeutic diphenylcyclopropenone sensitization with weekly scalp DPC. The germline V gene has CDR1 SGHVS and CDR2 FNYEAQ. This CDR3 contains 15 residues. V was pared by 3 bases and J by 9 bases, with 20 bases between.

Sequenced material: whole blood, taken in connection with sensitization to the hapten diphenylcyclopropenone (DPC). The chain joins TRBV7-6 to TRBJ2-5; D may be TRBD2 (6 bases). This sequence was found in a woman aged 50 to 65 with alopecia areata. Some clones in this sample may be carry-over from other donors' samples. The CDR3 reads CASSFAGTGGQAQYF. CDR3 in DNA: TGTGCCAGCAGCTTTGCCGGGACCGGAGGGCAGGCCCAGTACTTC. Complete variable domain (other parts from reference TRBV7-6 and TRBJ2-5): GAGVSQSPRYKVTKRGQDVALRCDPISGHVSLYWYRQALGQGPEFLTYFNYEAQQDKSGLPNDRFSAERPEGSISTLTIQRTEQRDSAMYRCASSFAGTGGQAQYFGPGTRLLVL.